The present TCR beta chain was sequenced within a study of shared clonotypes between healthy human individuals. Only in-frame clones appear in the TCRdb table, and some are missing; sequencing was by immunoSEQ multiplex PCR. The data contain a few hundred thousand clones, approximately 79% of them seen just once; the ten biggest clones take up 10%. The CDR3 is 14 residues long. The germline CDR1 and CDR2 sequences are KGHSH and LQKENI. V gave up 8 bases and J gave up 4 bases, with 18 bases separating them. The clonotype was recovered from a man in his thirties or forties in good health. Sample: memory CD4+ T cells sorted from blood. Subset described: CD45RA-negative fraction. V gene TRBV18 combines with J gene TRBJ2-7; D assignment may be TRBD1 or TRBD2 (5 bases each). CDR3: CASQPGRNFYEQYF. In nucleotides, the CDR3 is TGTGCCAGCCAACCGGGACGGAATTTTTACGAGCAGTACTTC. The full variable domain, completed using reference TRBV18 and TRBJ2-7, is NAGVMQNPRHLVRRRGQEARLRCSPMKGHSHVYWYRQLPEEGLKFMVYLQKENIIDESGMPKERFSAEFPKEGPSILRIQQVVRGDSAAYFCASQPGRNFYEQYFGPGTRLTVT.